The clone carrying this TCR beta chain was observed many times. The record originates from a study of T-cell reconstitution after alpha-beta-depleted transplantation in children. The V gene's germline CDR1 is SGHNT and CDR2 YENEEA. The CDR3 runs 14 residues. J lost 3 bases, V lost 5 bases, and 5 bases had no gene match. Using unique molecular identifiers, the investigators prepared the TCRbeta library. TCRdb redid the calling of the PCR reads with MiXCR, one entry per CDR3 protein. The sample lists under 850,000 distinct CDR3 sequences, 13% occurring once. Specimen: PBMCs, collected before TCRalphabeta/CD19-depleted stem cell transplant. This clonotype was obtained from a girl aged 2-10 years with congenital amegakaryocytic thrombocytopenia, due to receive a stem cell transplant. The rearrangement links TRBV11-3 to TRBJ2-3; 7 nucleotides align to TRBD2. This chain's CDR3 is CASSASGTTDTQYF. The CDR3 DNA reads as TGTGCCAGCAGCGCCAGCGGGACGACAGATACGCAGTATTTT.